Below, 31 T cell receptor beta chains from the same sample are listed, as sequenced in a study of control samples from healthy donors and cancer patients. Produced via immunoSEQ multiplex PCR; TCRdb's table is partial and in-frame only. The table shows 90,000 to 150,000 clones, with just under 90% occurring only once. Input material: blood. These receptors were obtained from a man aged 30 to 45 in good health.

This clone has a single count. This sequence joins TRBV30 and TRBJ1-1; TRBD1 matches 8 bases. The length of the CDR3 is 13 residues. The germline V gene has CDR1 GTSNPN and CDR2 SVGIG (reference sequence). J lost 1 base, V lost 6 bases, and 4 bases had no gene match. The CDR3 here is CACGTGGNTEAFF. CDR3 nucleotide sequence: TGTGCCTGCGGGACAGGCGGGAACACTGAAGCTTTCTTT.

This chain connects TRBV18 to TRBJ2-3, with a possible D match to TRBD1 (6 bases). The germline V gene encodes CDR1 KGHSH and CDR2 LQKENI. This CDR3 has 14 residues. V gave up 3 bases and J gave up 5 bases, with 12 bases separating them. The CDR3 is CASSPVTGQDTQYF. CDR3 in DNA: TGTGCCAGCTCACCGGTGACAGGACAAGATACGCAGTATTTT.

This clone appeared a few times. The genes are TRBV3-1 (or the pseudogene TRBV3-2) and TRBJ2-7; D is uncertain. Germline CDR1 LGHDT, CDR2 YNNKEL (reference sequence). CDR3 length equals 12 residues. The V gene lost 1 base and the J gene lost 2 bases, with 3 bases spanning the gap. The CDR3 region has the DNA TGTGCCAGCAGCCAAGGGGCCTACGAGCAGTACGTC. This sequence encodes CASSQGAYEQYV.

This chain uses TRBV28 with TRBJ1-1; no clear D gene. Trimming removed 7 bases from V and 4 bases from J, with 7 bases in between. CDR1 and CDR2 from the germline V gene are MDHEN and SYDVKM. The CDR3 sequence is 11 residues long. Here the CDR3 reads CASTLGTEAFF. The CDR3 DNA reads TGTGCCAGCACCCTGGGCACTGAAGCTTTCTTT.

The chain has TRBV6-5 and TRBJ2-1; D may be TRBD2 (6 bases). The germline V and J ends were trimmed by 5 bases and 9 bases, with 11 bases remaining between them. This CDR3 is built from 12 residues. CDR1 MNHEY and CDR2 SVGAGI come from the germline V gene. The CDR3 DNA is TGTGCCAGCAGTCCCTGGGGAGGTGAGCAGTTCTTC. Its protein product is CASSPWGGEQFF.

The chain recombines TRBV11-3 with TRBJ1-2; D may be TRBD1 (6 bases). This CDR3 region has 16 residues. Per the germline V gene, CDR1 is SGHNT and CDR2 is YENEEA. Trimming cost V 2 bases and J 3 bases, with 16 bases left between them. The CDR3 here is CASSLQKTGGDYGYTF. As DNA, the CDR3 is TGTGCCAGCAGCTTACAAAAGACAGGCGGGGACTATGGCTACACCTTC.

The rearrangement joins TRBV5-6 to TRBJ1-3, with D unclear. The CDR3 runs 15 residues. Germline values: CDR1 SGHDT, CDR2 YYEEEE. The V gene lost 2 bases and the J gene lost 0 bases, with 9 bases spanning the gap. CDR3 DNA sequence: TGTGCCAGCAGCTTTCTCTGGGACTCTGGAAACACCATATATTTT. Amino acids: CASSFLWDSGNTIYF.

V is TRBV2 and J is TRBJ2-7, with D maybe TRBD2 (5 bases). The V gene's germline CDR1 is SNHLY and CDR2 FYNNEI. The CDR3 sequence is 13 residues long. The V end lost 6 bases, the J end lost 1 base, and 10 bases lay between the germline ends. The CDR3 coding sequence is TGTGCCAGCAGGAAAGGGAGTTCCTACGAGCAGTACTTC. This sequence encodes CASRKGSSYEQYF.

The genes are TRBV18 and TRBJ1-1; possible D gene TRBD1, 6 bases. The CDR3 runs 16 residues. Germline loops: CDR1 KGHSH, CDR2 LQKENI. Trimming stripped 3 bases from V and 6 bases from J, with 20 bases between. This CDR3 reads CASSPRDGGLGAEAFF. Written as DNA, the CDR3 is TGTGCCAGCTCACCCCGTGACGGGGGGCTTGGGGCTGAAGCTTTCTTT.

The V and J genes are TRBV5-4 and TRBJ1-3, with D maybe TRBD1 (5 bases). Trimming shortened V by 3 bases and J by 3 bases, and 7 bases separated the two germline ends. The CDR3 covers 13 residues. Germline V gene sequence: CDR1 SGHNT, CDR2 YYREEE (reference sequence). The CDR3 sequence is CASSWGDGNTIYF. CDR3 DNA sequence: TGTGCCAGCAGCTGGGGCGATGGAAACACCATATATTTT.

The chain couples TRBV18 to TRBJ1-1, with D maybe TRBD1 (5 bases). V lost 0 bases, J lost 0 bases, and 11 bases lay in between. Per germline, CDR1 KGHSH and CDR2 LQKENI. The CDR3 runs to 16 residues. CDR3 residues: CASSPPGTVMNTEAFF. The CDR3 DNA sequence: TGTGCCAGCTCACCACCGGGGACGGTAATGAACACTGAAGCTTTCTTT.

The chain uses TRBV28 and TRBJ1-3, with 8 bases that match TRBD1. Germline loops: CDR1 MDHEN, CDR2 SYDVKM. The V segment lost 5 bases and the J segment 2 bases; nucleotides outside the gene matches: 5. CDR3 length equals 15 residues. This CDR3 is CASSVRTGTGNTIYF. The DNA of the CDR3 is TGTGCCAGCAGTGTCCGGACAGGGACTGGAAACACCATATATTTT.

The rearrangement links TRBV6-2 or TRBV6-3 to TRBJ2-7, with D possibly being TRBD1 (6 bases). The V and J ends lost 6 bases and 6 bases respectively, with 12 bases between them. The CDR3 is 12 amino acids. Germline assignment: CDR1 MNHEY and CDR2 SVGEGT. CDR3 amino acids: CASSNPRGEQYF. Written as DNA, the CDR3 is TGTGCCAGCAGCAATCCCAGGGGCGAGCAGTACTTC.

This chain connects TRBV19 to TRBJ1-2; TRBD1 agrees at 10 bases. The CDR3 sequence is 15 residues long. CDR1 and CDR2 (germline): LNHDA, SQIVND (reference sequence). J was trimmed by 2 bases and V by 9 bases; bases with no gene match: 9. The CDR3, as DNA: TGTGCCAGCGCCTTCTCGGGACAGGGGAACTATGGCTACACCTTC. This sequence encodes CASAFSGQGNYGYTF.

The chain has TRBV6-5 and TRBJ1-2; 9 nucleotides agree with TRBD1. The length of the CDR3 is 14 residues. V shed 6 bases, J shed 6 bases, and the junction held 8 bases outside the gene matches. Germline CDR1 is MNHEY and CDR2 is SVGAGI. The CDR3 protein is CASSPATGGNGYTF. CDR3 bases: TGTGCCAGCAGCCCAGCGACAGGGGGAAATGGCTACACCTTC.

The table lists this clone with a count of one. The chain combines TRBV19 with TRBJ1-1, with 11 nucleotides matching TRBD1. The CDR3 covers 15 residues. Per germline, CDR1 LNHDA and CDR2 SQIVND (reference sequence). The junction had 2 bases not matched to a gene; V was cut back by 1 base and J by 4 bases. CDR3 coding DNA: TGTGCCAGTAGTATAGCCGGGACAGGGGGCACTGAAGCTTTCTTT. Translated, it gives CASSIAGTGGTEAFF.

The V and J genes are TRBV5-1 and TRBJ2-7, with 7 bases lining up with TRBD1. The ends lost 1 base at V and 5 bases at J; junction bases unmatched: 15. This CDR3 has 17 amino acids. Germline-derived CDR1 and CDR2 are SGHRS and YFSETQ. For the CDR3, the DNA is TGCGCCAGCAGCTTGCCCCCCTGGCAGGGGGAAGTCAACGAGCAGTACTTC. Translating gives CASSLPPWQGEVNEQYF.

The rearrangement links TRBV30 to TRBJ2-3; possible D gene TRBD2, 5 bases. The CDR3 runs to 14 residues. Trimming cost V 1 base and J 4 bases, with 12 bases left between them. Germline CDR1 is GTSNPN and CDR2 is SVGIG (reference sequence). CDR3 bases: TGTGCCTGGAGTGGGGTAGTGAGGGCAGATACGCAGTATTTT. Translating gives CAWSGVVRADTQYF.

This clone was recorded once. This rearrangement joins TRBV30 to TRBJ1-2; D not certain. This CDR3 has 11 residues. The ends were cut back, 4 bases at V and 3 bases at J, with 6 bases in the middle. Germline lookup yields CDR1 GTSNPN and CDR2 SVGIG (reference sequence). The DNA for the CDR3 is TGTGCCTGGATACGGTACTATGGCTACACCTTC. Translation gives CAWIRYYGYTF.

The chain links TRBV30 to TRBJ2-1, with 8 nucleotides matching TRBD2. This CDR3 spans 15 amino acids. CDR1 is GTSNPN, CDR2 SVGIG, per germline (reference sequence). V trimming: 2 bases; J trimming: 10 bases; junction bases outside the gene matches: 13. CDR3 sequence (DNA): TGTGCCTGGAGTCCTCGGGGGGGTCCGCCTGTCGAGCAGTTCTTC. Encoded protein: CAWSPRGGPPVEQFF.

The chain joins TRBV28 to TRBJ2-7; 7 bases align to TRBD1. The CDR3 spans 14 residues. The V and J ends lost 5 bases and 2 bases, in that order; junction bases with no gene match: 6. Germline V gene lookup returns CDR1 MDHEN and CDR2 SYDVKM. CDR3 loop: CASSDTGETYEQYF. CDR3 DNA sequence: TGTGCCAGCAGTGACACAGGGGAAACCTACGAGCAGTACTTC. The entire variable domain, with the rest obtained from reference TRBV28 and TRBJ2-7, is as follows: DVKVTQSSRYLVKRTGEKVFLECVQDMDHENMFWYRQDPGLGLRLIYFSYDVKMKEKGDIPEGYSVSREKKERFSLILESASTNQTSMYLCASSDTGETYEQYFGPGTRLTVT.

The chain combines TRBV6-5 with TRBJ2-1; TRBD2 agrees at 10 bases. The V segment lost 7 bases and the J segment 9 bases; nucleotides outside the gene matches: 9. This CDR3 spans 14 amino acids. Germline V CDR1 and CDR2: MNHEY, SVGAGI. DNA of the CDR3: TGTGCCAGCACGCTGAGCGGGGGGGCTGGTGAGCAGTTCTTC. Its protein product is CASTLSGGAGEQFF.

This chain links TRBV6-5 with TRBJ2-3; D uncertain. V dropped 4 bases and J dropped 2 bases, with 1 base sitting between them. Germline V CDR1 and CDR2: MNHEY, SVGAGI. CDR3 length equals 11 residues. The CDR3 DNA reads TGTGCCAGCAGTTCCACAGATACGCAGTATTTT. It specifies CASSSTDTQYF.

The chain joins TRBV13 to TRBJ2-5, with TRBD1 matching over 8 bases. The V gene's germline CDR1 is PRHDT and CDR2 FYEKMQ (reference sequence). This CDR3 comprises 16 residues. The ends lost 3 bases at V and 5 bases at J; junction bases unmatched: 11. The DNA of the CDR3 is TGTGCCAGCAGCTTGGGTTCGACAGGGGTTGGGGAGACCCAGTACTTC. It translates to CASSLGSTGVGETQYF. The entire variable domain, with the rest obtained from reference TRBV13 and TRBJ2-5, is as follows: AAGVIQSPRHLIKEKRETATLKCYPIPRHDTVYWYQQGPGQDPQFLISFYEKMQSDKGSIPDRFSAQQFSDYHSELNMSSLELGDSALYFCASSLGSTGVGETQYFGPGTRLLVL.

The chain has TRBV3-1 (or the pseudogene TRBV3-2) and TRBJ1-2; D might be TRBD1 (5 bases). V shed 2 bases and J shed 8 bases, with 18 bases lying between them. CDR3 size: 15 residues. Germline CDR1 reads LGHDT; CDR2 reads YNNKEL (reference sequence). CDR3 nucleotide sequence: TGTGCCAGCAGCCAAACGGGGACGGATTTTAGGGGCTACACCTTC. Translating gives CASSQTGTDFRGYTF.

The V gene is TRBV11-1, the J gene TRBJ1-1; TRBD1 agrees at 9 bases. Germline CDR1 is SGHAT and CDR2 is FQDESV (reference sequence). The CDR3 is 14 residues long. The J segment lost 5 bases and the V segment lost 5 bases, leaving 6 bases of the junction unmatched. The chain's CDR3 is CASSPTGGETEAFF. The CDR3 DNA reads TGTGCCAGCAGCCCCACAGGGGGCGAGACTGAAGCTTTCTTT.

This rearrangement joins TRBV2 to TRBJ2-7; a weak D match, TRBD1 (6 bases). Trimming took off 0 bases at V and 0 bases at J, with 15 bases between the two ends. This CDR3 has 17 amino acids. Germline-derived CDR1 and CDR2 are SNHLY and FYNNEI. The CDR3 here is CASSEALQRGYSYEQYF. The CDR3 nucleotides read TGTGCCAGCAGTGAAGCGCTTCAAAGGGGGTACTCCTACGAGCAGTACTTC.

This clone was seen only a few times. The chain employs TRBV30 and TRBJ2-3; 8 nucleotides line up with TRBD2. This CDR3 has 17 amino acids. Germline V gives CDR1 GTSNPN, CDR2 SVGIG (reference sequence). Unmatched junction bases numbered 11, after V lost 3 bases and J lost 0 bases. The chain's CDR3 is CAWRPSYGGGSTDTQYF. CDR3 nucleotides: TGTGCCTGGAGGCCTAGCTACGGGGGGGGTAGCACAGATACGCAGTATTTT.

The gene calls are TRBV29-1 and TRBJ1-1; TRBD1 is a possible D gene (5 bases). Germline V gives CDR1 SQVTM, CDR2 ANQGSEA. CDR3 size: 12 residues. CDR3 region: CTAGGGRTEAFF. In DNA form, the CDR3 reads TGCACCGCCGGCGGGGGTCGCACTGAAGCTTTCTTT.

This CDR3 is CAIRDTLTDTQYF. Written as DNA, the CDR3 is TGTGCCATCCGGGACACCCTCACAGATACGCAGTATTTT. The rearrangement links TRBV24-1 to TRBJ2-3; a weak D match, TRBD1 (6 bases). CDR1 and CDR2 from the germline V gene are KGHDR and SFDVKD. Deletions cut 11 bases from V and 2 bases from J, with 13 bases between. The CDR3 sequence is 13 residues long.

V gene TRBV4-1 combines with J gene TRBJ1-2, with a tentative D call TRBD1 (5 bases). The CDR3 sequence is 16 residues long. CDR1 MGHRA and CDR2 YSYEKL come from the germline V gene. Trimming took 11 bases from V and 8 from J, leaving 30 bases between them. CDR3 sequence reads: CARCHGWGGLGEGYTF. The CDR3, as DNA: TGCGCCCGCTGCCATGGGTGGGGGGGACTGGGTGAAGGCTACACCTTC.